This is a list of T cell receptor beta chains from one sample in a study of blood T cell repertoires in COVID-19. This table comes from immunoSEQ multiplex PCR, and its TCRdb copy is limited to in-frame clones, with some not included. The table lists over 75,000 clones, approximately 82% of them singletons. Sequencing input: peripheral blood. These receptors all come from an elderly woman with acute or convalescent COVID-19. CDR3s include the opening cysteine and the closing phenylalanine or tryptophan.

V gene: TRBV5-6
CDR3 protein: CASSLSGGTQYF

V gene: TRBV21-1
CDR3 protein: CASHLIPGEVTGELFF

V gene: TRBV2
CDR3 protein: CASSWGDREETQYF

V gene: TRBV5-6
CDR3 protein: CASSPDPGVGTDTQYF

V gene: TRBV24-1
CDR3 protein: CATSDPTGGETQYF

V gene: TRBV5-1
CDR3 protein: CASSSVPGQGPQPQHF

V gene: TRBV2
CDR3 protein: CASSAGGGGRQPQHF

V gene: TRBV29-1
CDR3 protein: CSVKTGGTSTEAFF

V gene: TRBV24-1
CDR3 protein: CATSDSSLTDTQYF

V gene: TRBV9
CDR3 protein: CASSESALADSNEQFF

V gene: TRBV11-2
CDR3 protein: CASSLGLAGSTDTQYF

V gene: TRBV18
CDR3 protein: CASSPSPGNTEAFF

V gene: TRBV27
CDR3 protein: CASSLSFTGELFF

V gene: TRBV11-2
CDR3 protein: CASSQLGWLRQGSTDTQYF

V gene: TRBV19
CDR3 protein: CASSTLAGLRADTQYF

V gene: TRBV5-1
CDR3 protein: CASSLGTRQPQHF

V gene: TRBV27
CDR3 protein: CASSLGKASYNEQFF

V gene: TRBV6-2/TRBV6-3
CDR3 protein: CASSLAGFGEQYF

V gene: TRBV7-9
CDR3 protein: CAYIDRDHQETQYF

V gene: TRBV7-9
CDR3 protein: CASSLGPNYGYTF

V gene: TRBV5-1
CDR3 protein: CASSLVAGSSYNEQFF

V gene: TRBV18
CDR3 protein: CASSPGLAGVMQETQYF

V gene: TRBV11-2
CDR3 protein: CASSSHRVGEQFF

V gene: TRBV7-2
CDR3 protein: CASSLSQGSSPLHF

V gene: TRBV19
CDR3 protein: CASSTRRDRESEKLFF

V gene: TRBV5-5
CDR3 protein: CASSPSVGDYEQYF

V gene: TRBV19
CDR3 protein: CASGGYPGQGNQPQHF

V gene: TRBV7-9
CDR3 protein: CASSPPLKTSTGEKLFF

V gene: TRBV7-8
CDR3 protein: CASSLSTDTQYF

V gene: TRBV7-9
CDR3 protein: CASSLVEDTQYF

V gene: TRBV19
CDR3 protein: CASKRLAGGPAFDEQFF

V gene: TRBV7-8
CDR3 protein: CASSLGLAGGLRSNTGELFF

V gene: TRBV6-1
CDR3 protein: CASSLTSIATEAFF

V gene: TRBV21-1
CDR3 protein: CASSKPGGGAYYGYTF

V gene: TRBV27
CDR3 protein: CASSLSSQPQHF

V gene: TRBV6-4
CDR3 protein: CASRYSGGAGTEAFF

V gene: TRBV29-1
CDR3 protein: CSVGGVGRGETQYF

V gene: TRBV19
CDR3 protein: CASSMDKGYGYTF

V gene: TRBV25-1
CDR3 protein: CASSEQGDGNQPQHF

V gene: TRBV13
CDR3 protein: CASSARAGTDGGYTF

V gene: TRBV5-8
CDR3 protein: CASSRPGNQPQHF

V gene: TRBV11-2
CDR3 protein: CASAVAALSGNTIYF

V gene: TRBV4-1
CDR3 protein: CASSQDPGIQPQHF

V gene: TRBV5-1
CDR3 protein: CASSLDGRPHF

V gene: TRBV5-5
CDR3 protein: CASSLEGSMNTEAFF